One sample yielded the 25 T cell receptor beta chains listed below, sequenced in a study of blood T cell repertoires in COVID-19. Only in-frame clones appear in the TCRdb table, and some are missing; sequencing was by immunoSEQ multiplex PCR. The sample carries 70,000 or so clones, roughly nine tenths recorded once. The sample comprised peripheral blood. The receptors shown here come from a human donor in a cohort sampled during active COVID-19.

J is TRBJ1-1 and V is TRBV28, with unresolved D. V lost 2 bases, J lost 4 bases, and 11 bases lay in between. CDR1 and CDR2 (germline): MDHEN, SYDVKM. The CDR3 is 14 amino acids. Written as DNA, the CDR3 is TGTGCCAGCAGTTTACCCGGGAAGGGCACTGAAGCTTTCTTT. Encoded protein: CASSLPGKGTEAFF.

The chain has TRBV6-6 and TRBJ2-5; the D gene is possibly TRBD2 (6 bases). This CDR3 spans 14 amino acids. The V gene's germline CDR1 is MNHNY and CDR2 SVGAGI (reference sequence). The V and J ends lost 2 bases and 2 bases respectively, with 9 bases between them. Here the CDR3 DNA reads TGTGCCAGCAGTTACGGGGCGGGGCAAGAGACCCAGTACTTC. Translating gives CASSYGAGQETQYF.

This chain links TRBV28 with TRBJ1-4, with D hard to call. Germline values: CDR1 MDHEN, CDR2 SYDVKM. The germline V and J ends were trimmed by 6 bases and 0 bases, with 14 bases remaining between them. CDR3 length: 16 residues. The CDR3 is CASRPRVGTTNEKLFF. For the CDR3, the DNA is TGTGCCAGCAGGCCGAGGGTTGGGACAACTAATGAAAAACTGTTTTTT.

This clone has more than one count but fewer than ten. The chain employs TRBV6-1 and TRBJ2-7; D is unclear. Germline V gives CDR1 MNHNS, CDR2 SASEGT. The V gene lost 0 bases and the J gene lost 6 bases, with 9 bases spanning the gap. The CDR3 is 13 amino acids. CDR3 DNA: TGTGCCAGCAGTGAAGCGAGTCTCACCGAGCAGTACTTC. This encodes CASSEASLTEQYF.

The V gene is TRBV28, the J gene TRBJ2-7; 9 bases agree with TRBD1. Germline values: CDR1 MDHEN, CDR2 SYDVKM. The junction had 9 bases not matched to a gene; V was cut back by 3 bases and J by 3 bases. This CDR3 is 16 amino acids long. CDR3 amino acids: CASSFRPGQGYYEQYF. DNA for the CDR3: TGTGCCAGCAGTTTCCGCCCGGGACAGGGCTACTACGAGCAGTACTTC.

The V and J genes are TRBV5-5 and TRBJ1-1; D gene ambiguous. Germline assignment: CDR1 SGHKS and CDR2 YYEKEE (reference sequence). V lost 0 bases, J lost 1 base, and 10 bases lay in between. This CDR3 is 15 amino acids long. CDR3 nucleotides: TGTGCCAGCAGCTTGGGGTGGACTCAGAACACTGAAGCTTTCTTT. Translation gives CASSLGWTQNTEAFF.

V and J are TRBV4-1 and TRBJ2-7, with TRBD1 matching over 7 bases. Looked up from germline, CDR1 is MGHRA and CDR2 is YSYEKL. CDR3 length: 16 amino acids. V lost 1 base, J lost 0 bases, and 6 bases stayed unmatched. The chain's CDR3 is CASSQGTGRFSYEQYF. CDR3 DNA: TGCGCCAGCAGCCAAGGGACAGGACGATTCTCCTACGAGCAGTACTTC.

J is TRBJ1-5 and V is TRBV27; D unresolved. Germline V gene data show CDR1 as MNHEY and CDR2 as SMNVEV (reference sequence). V was cut by 3 bases and J by 6 bases, with 18 bases left in between. The CDR3 covers 16 residues. The CDR3 sequence: CASSFAEPNSGQPQHF. The DNA of the CDR3 is TGTGCCAGCAGTTTCGCCGAACCTAATAGCGGTCAGCCCCAGCATTTT.

Note on this clone: The sample contains more than one DNA sequence encoding this CDR3. This chain joins TRBV29-1 and TRBJ1-1, with TRBD1 matching over 11 bases. CDR1 and CDR2 (germline): SQVTM, ANQGSEA. The CDR3 has 12 amino acids. V was clipped by 7 bases and J by 3 bases; unmatched bases: 1. CDR3: CSGGQGDTEAFF. In DNA form, the CDR3 reads TGCAGCGGGGGACAGGGGGACACTGAAGCTTTCTTT. The complete variable domain, with remaining parts taken from reference TRBV29-1 and TRBJ1-1, reads SAVISQKPSRDICQRGTSLTIQCQVDSQVTMMFWYRQQPGQSLTLIATANQGSEATYESGFVIDKFPISRPNLTFSTLTVSNMSPEDSSIYLCSGGQGDTEAFFGQGTRLTVV.

This chain connects TRBV10-3 to TRBJ1-1; maybe TRBD1 (6 bases). Germline values: CDR1 ENHRY, CDR2 SYGVKD. Between the trimmed V and J ends, which lost 7 bases and 0 bases, there was a span of 15 bases. This CDR3 comprises 15 residues. Here the CDR3 DNA reads TGTGCCATCACCGGGGGGGGGCGAATGAACACTGAAGCTTTCTTT. Protein: CAITGGGRMNTEAFF.

The rearrangement uses TRBV10-3 and TRBJ2-1; possibly TRBD2 for D (5 bases). Trimming took 0 bases from V and 10 from J, leaving 10 bases between them. The CDR3 sequence is 13 residues long. Germline CDR1 reads ENHRY; CDR2 reads SYGVKD. The DNA for the CDR3 is TGTGCCATCAGTGAGTCGCCCGGGGTCGAGCAGTTCTTC. Protein sequence: CAISESPGVEQFF.

The chain has TRBV19 and TRBJ1-1; D gene unclear. Germline values: CDR1 LNHDA, CDR2 SQIVND (reference sequence). The length of the CDR3 is 13 residues. V was cut by 3 bases and J by 1 base, with 6 bases left in between. For the CDR3, the DNA is TGTGCCAGTAGTATCGGGAGGAACACTGAAGCTTTCTTT. This sequence encodes CASSIGRNTEAFF.

The genes are TRBV6-5 and TRBJ2-2, with D unclear. In germline, CDR1 is MNHEY, CDR2 SVGAGI. This CDR3 has 15 residues. Trimming left V 0 bases short and J 6 bases short, with 11 bases between. The CDR3 here is CASSYSLLGPGELFF. The CDR3 coding sequence is TGTGCCAGCAGTTACTCCCTCCTTGGGCCCGGGGAGCTGTTTTTT.

V gene TRBV19 combines with J gene TRBJ1-1; D remains unclear. V was pared by 3 bases and J by 1 base, with 9 bases between. CDR1 and CDR2 (germline): LNHDA, SQIVND (reference sequence). This CDR3 region has 14 residues. The CDR3 spells CASSIPPWNTEAFF. The CDR3 coding sequence is TGTGCCAGTAGTATCCCCCCTTGGAACACTGAAGCTTTCTTT.

The rearrangement uses TRBV18 and TRBJ2-5; 7 bases fit TRBD1. The junction had 1 base not matched to a gene; V was cut back by 1 base and J by 5 bases. CDR1 is KGHSH, CDR2 LQKENI, per germline. The CDR3 runs to 13 residues. In nucleotides, the CDR3 is TGTGCCAGCTCACCACAGGGGGCGGAGACCCAGTACTTC. Translating it yields CASSPQGAETQYF.

V is TRBV30 and J is TRBJ2-3; 10 bases align to TRBD2. The germline V gene encodes CDR1 GTSNPN and CDR2 SVGIG (reference sequence). This CDR3 has 14 amino acids. V lost 3 bases to trimming and J lost 5 bases; unmatched junction nucleotides: 5. CDR3 sequence: CAWRLSSGRDTQYF. CDR3 DNA: TGTGCCTGGAGGCTGTCTAGCGGGAGAGATACGCAGTATTTT. Full variable domain (missing parts from reference TRBV30 and TRBJ2-3): SQTIHQWPATLVQPVGSPLSLECTVEGTSNPNLYWYRQAAGRGLQLLFYSVGIGQISSEVPQNLSASRPQDRQFILSSKKLLLSDSGFYLCAWRLSSGRDTQYFGPGTRLTVL.

The chain combines TRBV9 with TRBJ2-7, with 7 bases that match TRBD2. Germline V lookup: CDR1 SGDLS, CDR2 YYNGEE. The trim removed 4 bases at V and 0 bases at J, leaving 7 bases unmatched. This CDR3 contains 15 residues. CDR3 protein: CASSPSGGSSYEQYF. DNA for the CDR3: TGTGCCAGCAGCCCCAGCGGCGGGAGCTCCTACGAGCAGTACTTC.

The rearrangement links TRBV7-2 to TRBJ1-4; D gene ambiguous. Trimming removed 1 base from V and 3 bases from J, with 6 bases in between. The CDR3 spans 14 residues. CDR1 and CDR2 from the germline V gene are SGHTA and FQGNSA. The CDR3 sequence: CASSLGAPNEKLFF. DNA for the CDR3: TGTGCCAGCAGCTTAGGGGCCCCTAATGAAAAACTGTTTTTT.

The table lists this clone with a count of one. This sequence joins TRBV28 and TRBJ2-3; 14 positions agree with TRBD2. The CDR3 has 16 amino acids. CDR1 MDHEN and CDR2 SYDVKM come from the germline V gene. V was pared by 5 bases and J by 8 bases, with 9 bases of the junction left unmatched. The CDR3 reads CASSDPGLAGAGTQYF. As DNA, the CDR3 is TGTGCCAGCAGTGACCCGGGACTAGCGGGAGCTGGTACGCAGTATTTT.

The chain recombines TRBV25-1 with TRBJ2-7; a possible D gene is TRBD2 (5 bases). V was clipped by 1 base and J by 0 bases, with 16 bases between them. Germline V CDR1 and CDR2: MGHDK, SYGVNS. This CDR3 comprises 17 residues. The CDR3 sequence is CASSEFRLSGASYEQYF. CDR3 DNA sequence: TGTGCCAGCAGTGAATTTAGGTTAAGCGGAGCCTCCTACGAGCAGTACTTC.

J is TRBJ2-1 and V is TRBV7-9; 7 bases align to TRBD2. Trimming took 6 bases from V and 3 from J; bases not matched to a gene: 8. The germline V gene encodes CDR1 SEHNR and CDR2 FQNEAQ (reference sequence). The CDR3 extends over 15 amino acids. In DNA, the CDR3 is TGTGCCAGCAGTGCCGGGACTACCTTCTACAATGAGCAGTTCTTC. Encoded protein: CASSAGTTFYNEQFF. Drawing the rest from reference TRBV7-9 and TRBJ2-1, the complete variable domain is DTGVSQNPRHKITKRGQNVTFRCDPISEHNRLYWYRQTLGQGPEFLTYFQNEAQLEKSRLLSDRFSAERPKGSFSTLEIQRTEQGDSAMYLCASSAGTTFYNEQFFGPGTRLTVL.

The chain uses TRBV28 and TRBJ2-5, with TRBD1 identical over 7 bases. Trimming cost V 5 bases and J 4 bases; bases outside gene matches: 4. The CDR3 sequence is 13 residues long. Germline V gene lookup returns CDR1 MDHEN and CDR2 SYDVKM. Here the CDR3 DNA reads TGTGCCAGCAGTAAGGGGGCAGGAGAGACCCAGTACTTC. This translates into CASSKGAGETQYF.

This sequence joins TRBV9 and TRBJ2-5; TRBD2 matches 11 bases. The CDR3 has 19 amino acids. V shed 4 bases, J shed 4 bases, and the junction held 18 bases outside the gene matches. Per the germline V gene, CDR1 is SGDLS and CDR2 is YYNGEE. CDR3 DNA: TGTGCCAGCAGCAGGAGGCCGACTAGCGGGACCCAGCCCCCAGAGACCCAGTACTTC. Its protein product is CASSRRPTSGTQPPETQYF.

The CDR3 spells CASSQDRAYNEQFF. CDR3 DNA sequence: TGTGCCAGCAGCCAGGACAGGGCCTACAATGAGCAGTTCTTC. The J gene is TRBJ2-1, the V gene TRBV14; 8 bases map to TRBD1. The length of the CDR3 is 14 residues. V dropped 3 bases and J dropped 2; count of bases not matched to a gene: 0. Germline V gives CDR1 SGHDN, CDR2 FVKESK.

The V and J genes are TRBV27 and TRBJ2-1; 7 positions match TRBD2. Germline CDR1 MNHEY, CDR2 SMNVEV (reference sequence). This CDR3 has 17 residues. The J segment lost 8 bases and the V segment lost 0 bases, leaving 13 bases of the junction unmatched. As DNA, the CDR3 is TGTGCCAGCAGTTTATCAAAGGGCGGGAGTTATAGCTATGAGCAGTTCTTC. Its protein product is CASSLSKGGSYSYEQFF.